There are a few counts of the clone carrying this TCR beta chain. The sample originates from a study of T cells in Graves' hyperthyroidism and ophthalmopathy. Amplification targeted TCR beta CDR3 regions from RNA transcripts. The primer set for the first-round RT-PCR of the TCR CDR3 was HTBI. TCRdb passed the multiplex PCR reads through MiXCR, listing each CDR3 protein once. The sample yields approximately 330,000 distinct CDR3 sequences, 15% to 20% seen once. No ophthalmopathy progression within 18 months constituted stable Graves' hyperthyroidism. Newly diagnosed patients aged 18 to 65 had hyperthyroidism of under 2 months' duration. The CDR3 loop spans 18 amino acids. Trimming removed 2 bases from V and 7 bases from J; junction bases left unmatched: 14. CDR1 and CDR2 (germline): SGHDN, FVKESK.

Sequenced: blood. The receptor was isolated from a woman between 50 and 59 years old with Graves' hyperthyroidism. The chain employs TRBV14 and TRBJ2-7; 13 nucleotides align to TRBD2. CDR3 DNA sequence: TGTGCCAGCAGCCAAATCGGGACTAGCGGGATTCCGACTAGGGAGCAGTACTTC. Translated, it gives CASSQIGTSGIPTREQYF.